These 30 T cell receptor beta chains originate from one sample sequenced in a study of T cell repertoires in cytomegalovirus infection. Their antigens are not known. Using its own MiXCR run on the reads, TCRdb lists one record per CDR3 protein. The sample carries under 850,000 distinct CDR3 sequences, roughly 36% recorded once. The material sequenced was cultured PBMCs, taken from culture after CMV antigen stimulation. These receptors all stem from a human donor in good health (CMV status not recorded). Some clones in this sample may be carry-over from other donors' samples.

The chain links TRBV5-1 to TRBJ2-1; TRBD2 aligns across 9 bases. CDR1 is SGHRS, CDR2 YFSETQ, per germline. The J segment lost 8 bases and the V segment lost 4 bases, leaving 7 bases of the junction unmatched. This CDR3 is 14 amino acids long. The CDR3 DNA reads as TGCGCCAGCAGCCCCGCGGGGGGGCCGGATGAGCAGTTCTTC. Its translation is CASSPAGGPDEQFF. The full variable domain, rest sourced from reference TRBV5-1 and TRBJ2-1, is KAGVTQTPRYLIKTRGQQVTLSCSPISGHRSVSWYQQTPGQGLQFLFEYFSETQRNKGNFPGRFSGRQFSNSRSEMNVSTLELGDSALYLCASSPAGGPDEQFFGPGTRLTVL.

The chain links TRBV12-3 or TRBV12-4 to TRBJ1-3, with D uncertain. This CDR3 has 15 residues. Trimming left V 2 bases short and J 4 bases short, with 12 bases between. The CDR3 nucleotides read TGTGCCAGCAGTTTATTTCTCCAGGCGGGAAACACCATATATTTT. Encoded protein: CASSLFLQAGNTIYF.

The CDR3 protein is CASQLSGGDSYNEQFF. CDR3 nucleotides: TGTGCCAGCCAATTGAGCGGGGGGGACTCCTACAATGAGCAGTTCTTC. The V and J genes are TRBV27 and TRBJ2-1; 10 bases map to TRBD2. The V gene end was trimmed by 8 bases and the J gene end by 0 bases; junction bases not matched to a gene: 7. CDR1 MNHEY and CDR2 SMNVEV come from the germline V gene (reference sequence). This CDR3 has 16 amino acids.

J is TRBJ2-1 and V is TRBV7-9; possibly TRBD1 for D (6 bases). The CDR3 is 14 residues long. Germline-derived CDR1 and CDR2 are SEHNR and FQNEAQ (reference sequence). Trimming took off 4 bases at V and 7 bases at J, with 14 bases between the two ends. As DNA, the CDR3 is TGTGCCAGCAGCTCACCAGGGGAAACGAATGAGCAGTTCTTC. The encoded protein is CASSSPGETNEQFF.

This chain links TRBV7-6 with TRBJ1-1, with TRBD1 as a possible D gene (5 bases). With 5 bases removed from V and 6 bases from J, the gap between germline ends came to 19 bases. The CDR3 consists of 15 residues. Germline V CDR1 and CDR2: SGHVS, FNYEAQ. CDR3 bases: TGTGCCAGCAGCCCTACAGGAGCGGCCCCCCCTGAAGCTTTCTTT. It encodes CASSPTGAAPPEAFF.

The V call is TRBV7-4, the J call TRBJ2-5; no clear D. The CDR3 is 13 amino acids. Germline V gene lookup returns CDR1 SGHVT and CDR2 SQSDAQ. Trimming pared 5 bases from V and 4 bases from J, leaving 11 bases between. The chain's CDR3 is CASSPVAPETQYF. In DNA, the CDR3 is TGTGCCAGCAGCCCTGTGGCTCCAGAGACCCAGTACTTC.

In its sample, this clonotype was seen a few times. The chain has TRBV12-5 and TRBJ1-1; TRBD1 is a possible D gene (5 bases). Per the germline V gene, CDR1 is LGHNT and CDR2 is FRNRAP. Trimming removed 10 bases at V and 4 bases at J, with 13 bases between. This CDR3 has 12 residues. This CDR3 is CATAGSGTEAFF. The CDR3 nucleotides are TGTGCTACCGCAGGGTCGGGCACTGAAGCTTTCTTT. The full variable domain, its missing parts supplied by reference TRBV12-5 and TRBJ1-1, is DARVTQTPRHKVTEMGQEVTMRCQPILGHNTVFWYRQTMMQGLELLAYFRNRAPLDDSGMPKDRFSAEMPDATLATLKIQPSEPRDSAVYFCATAGSGTEAFFGQGTRLTVV.

This clonotype was detected only a few times. The chain has TRBV27 and TRBJ2-3, with D perhaps TRBD1 or TRBD2 (5 bases each). CDR1 is MNHEY, CDR2 SMNVEV, per germline (reference sequence). The germline V and J ends were trimmed by 0 bases and 5 bases, with 12 bases remaining between them. The CDR3 covers 15 residues. CDR3 nucleotide sequence: TGTGCCAGCAGTTTATCGCCGGGACGCAAAGATACGCAGTATTTT. It codes for CASSLSPGRKDTQYF.

The rearrangement uses TRBV7-9 and TRBJ2-7; TRBD2 matches at 7 bases. The V gene end was trimmed by 5 bases and the J gene end by 4 bases; junction bases not matched to a gene: 14. The CDR3 runs to 16 residues. Germline CDR1 and CDR2: SEHNR and FQNEAQ (reference sequence). The chain's CDR3 is CASSTPRASGGYEQYF. In DNA, the CDR3 is TGTGCCAGCAGCACGCCGCGTGCTAGCGGAGGTTACGAGCAGTACTTC.

As for this clonotype: A read error may be the cause here, since a much bigger clone is one base away. V and J are TRBV7-2 and TRBJ2-7; the D call may be TRBD1 or TRBD2 (6 bases each). This CDR3 comprises 16 residues. V dropped 2 bases and J dropped 4 bases, with 18 bases sitting between them. Germline assignment: CDR1 SGHTA and CDR2 FQGNSA. DNA of the CDR3: TGTACCAGCAGCTTATATCCGGGGGCGGAGTGGTACGAGCAGTACTTC. Translation: CTSSLYPGAEWYEQYF.

This chain connects TRBV19 to TRBJ2-1; 9 bases line up with TRBD1. CDR1 LNHDA and CDR2 SQIVND come from the germline V gene (reference sequence). V shed 3 bases and J 4 bases; nucleotides not matched to a gene: 13. This CDR3 comprises 18 residues. CDR3 in DNA: TGTGCCAGTAGTATGATTACGGACAGGGGTGCATGGTACAATGAGCAGTTCTTC. Translation: CASSMITDRGAWYNEQFF.

The V gene is TRBV12-3 or TRBV12-4, the J gene TRBJ1-1, with D unclear. This CDR3 contains 14 residues. V was trimmed by 3 bases and J by 7 bases, leaving 15 bases between them. The CDR3 spells CASSFPPGVDEAFF. CDR3 coding DNA: TGTGCCAGCAGTTTTCCCCCCGGGGTCGATGAAGCTTTCTTT.

The sample holds a few counts of this clonotype. This chain joins TRBV6-1 and TRBJ1-1; the D is unclear. Trimming removed 7 bases at V and 3 bases at J, with 9 bases between. The CDR3 covers 12 residues. The germline V gene encodes CDR1 MNHNS and CDR2 SASEGT. This CDR3 is CASTQRYTEAFF. Written as DNA, the CDR3 is TGTGCCAGCACGCAACGGTACACTGAAGCTTTCTTT.

This clonotype was seen only a few times. This chain uses TRBV6-2 or TRBV6-3 with TRBJ2-5, with D possibly being TRBD1 or TRBD2 (5 bases each). Germline V gene sequence: CDR1 MNHEY, CDR2 SVGEGT. Trimming cost V 0 bases and J 3 bases, with 14 bases left between them. CDR3 size: 16 residues. The CDR3 here is CASSYSRDGLKETQYF. CDR3 bases: TGTGCCAGCAGTTACTCGAGGGACGGCCTGAAAGAGACCCAGTACTTC.

The chain is built from TRBV3-1 and TRBJ2-7, with TRBD1 as a possible D gene (5 bases). The CDR3 loop spans 17 amino acids. Germline V gene lookup returns CDR1 LGHDT and CDR2 YNNKEL (reference sequence). Trimming removed 4 bases at V and 0 bases at J, with 19 bases between. Written as DNA, the CDR3 is TGTGCCAGCAGCCCCTTCTCCTCAGGGCTAGGCTCCTACGAGCAGTACTTC. Residues: CASSPFSSGLGSYEQYF.

This clonotype was seen more than once but under ten times. The rearrangement uses TRBV7-8 and TRBJ1-5; TRBD1 matches 9 bases. V gave up 4 bases and J gave up 6 bases; unmatched junction bases: 13. The CDR3 covers 17 residues. Germline assignment: CDR1 SGHVS and CDR2 FQNEAQ. As DNA, the CDR3 is TGTGCCAGCAGCTCAGGGTGGGACAGGGTGACCGGTCAGCCCCAGCATTTT. Encoded protein: CASSSGWDRVTGQPQHF.

This clonotype was seen at least ten times. The chain uses TRBV7-9 and TRBJ2-5, with 10 bases lining up with TRBD1. The CDR3 has 14 residues. V gave up 5 bases and J gave up 3 bases; unmatched junction bases: 3. Germline CDR1 and CDR2: SEHNR and FQNEAQ (reference sequence). CDR3 residues: CASSPTGGEETQYF. The CDR3 coding sequence is TGTGCCAGCAGCCCGACAGGGGGCGAAGAGACCCAGTACTTC.

The chain carries TRBV6-1 and TRBJ2-4; perhaps TRBD1 as D (6 bases). Germline CDR1 is MNHNS and CDR2 is SASEGT. Trimming shortened V by 6 bases and J by 7 bases, and 22 bases separated the two germline ends. This CDR3 region has 16 residues. CDR3 region: CASSSPGQIKGNIQYF. CDR3 DNA sequence: TGTGCCAGCAGCTCTCCGGGACAAATAAAGGGGAACATTCAGTACTTC.

A few counts support this clonotype. This chain connects TRBV7-9 to TRBJ1-2; D might be TRBD1 (5 bases). Germline V lookup: CDR1 SEHNR, CDR2 FQNEAQ (reference sequence). This CDR3 has 15 amino acids. V dropped 4 bases and J dropped 0 bases, with 12 bases sitting between them. CDR3 sequence (DNA): TGTGCCAGCAGCTCGGGACTCTTAGCTAACTATGGCTACACCTTC. Its translation: CASSSGLLANYGYTF.

The CDR3: CASRTGDRVYGYTF. The CDR3 DNA reads TGTGCCAGCCGAACCGGGGATAGGGTCTATGGCTACACCTTC. The V gene is TRBV4-2, the J gene TRBJ1-2; no reliable D call. Germline lookup yields CDR1 LGHNA and CDR2 YNFKEQ. V shed 8 bases and J shed 4 bases, with 17 bases lying between them. This CDR3 has 14 residues.

A note on this clonotype: One junction end disagrees with the germline gene, perhaps due to a read error. The rearrangement uses TRBV2 and TRBJ2-7; a weak D match, TRBD1 (5 bases). CDR1 is SNHLY and CDR2 is FYNNEI in the germline V gene. CDR3 length equals 12 residues. The DNA for the CDR3 is TGTGCCAGCGGTGACAGCTTCTACGAGCAGTACTTC. It translates to CASGDSFYEQYF. Looking up the rest from reference TRBV2 and TRBJ2-7 gives the full variable domain: EPEVTQTPSHQVTQMGQEVILRCVPISNHLYFYWYRQILGQKVEFLVSFYNNEISEKSEIFDDQFSVERPDGSNFTLKIRSTKLEDSAMYFCASGDSFYEQYFGPGTRLTVT.

The chain uses TRBV7-9 and TRBJ1-1, with a weak D call TRBD1 (6 bases). The length of the CDR3 is 14 residues. Trimming removed 3 bases at V and 4 bases at J, with 12 bases between. Germline CDR1 SEHNR, CDR2 FQNEAQ (reference sequence). The CDR3 bases are TGTGCCAGCAGCTTTACAGGGATTTCCACTGAAGCTTTCTTT. Translated, it gives CASSFTGISTEAFF.

This clonotype was seen repeatedly, ten times or more. DNA of the CDR3: TGTGCCAGCAGCGAGAGCCGGGACCTCTCCTACGAGCAGTACTTC. This sequence encodes CASSESRDLSYEQYF. The rearrangement links TRBV7-2 to TRBJ2-7; possibly TRBD1 or TRBD2 for D (5 bases each). Germline CDR1 reads SGHTA; CDR2 reads FQGNSA. The CDR3 runs to 15 residues. Trimming left V 5 bases short and J 0 bases short, with 14 bases between.

The V call is TRBV5-4, the J call TRBJ2-3, with a tentative D call TRBD2 (6 bases). V gave up 5 bases and J gave up 7 bases, with 14 bases separating them. CDR1 is SGHNT, CDR2 YYREEE, per germline (reference sequence). CDR3 size: 13 residues. The CDR3 DNA reads TGTGCCAGCAGACAGGCCGGAGGGAATACGCAGTATTTT. Residues: CASRQAGGNTQYF.

The chain joins TRBV6-5 to TRBJ2-7, with TRBD2 as a possible D gene (6 bases). The CDR3 has 15 amino acids. Germline V gene sequence: CDR1 MNHEY, CDR2 SVGAGI. V was pared by 3 bases and J by 1 base, with 13 bases between. The DNA of the CDR3 is TGTGCCAGCAGTTATACAGCTAGCGCATCCTACGAGCAGTACTTC. Encoded protein: CASSYTASASYEQYF.

The chain joins TRBV4-1 to TRBJ1-1; D uncertain. Looked up from germline, CDR1 is MGHRA and CDR2 is YSYEKL. Between the trimmed V and J ends, which lost 1 base and 0 bases, there was a span of 6 bases. The CDR3 is 14 amino acids. The CDR3 loop is CASSQVSVNTEAFF. CDR3 nucleotides: TGCGCCAGCAGCCAAGTATCCGTGAACACTGAAGCTTTCTTT.

The sample holds many counts of this clonotype. The chain uses TRBV7-2 and TRBJ2-3; 10 nucleotides line up with TRBD2. CDR1 is SGHTA, CDR2 FQGNSA, per germline. The CDR3 runs to 16 residues. The J segment lost 2 bases and the V segment lost 5 bases, leaving 7 bases of the junction unmatched. The CDR3 region has the DNA TGTGCCAGCAGCCCAGATAGCGGGGGGTTCACAGATACGCAGTATTTT. It encodes CASSPDSGGFTDTQYF.

The rearrangement links TRBV20-1 to TRBJ2-1; D remains ambiguous. Germline lookup yields CDR1 DFQATT and CDR2 SNEGSKA (reference sequence). This CDR3 spans 11 amino acids. Trimming stripped 5 bases from V and 10 bases from J, with 12 bases between. The CDR3 is CSAADRVEQFF. The CDR3 coding sequence is TGCAGTGCTGCTGACCGCGTGGAGCAGTTCTTC.

This clonotype was found a few times. The chain employs TRBV4-1 and TRBJ2-7, with a weak D call TRBD2 (6 bases). The CDR3 is 16 amino acids. The germline gives CDR1 MGHRA, CDR2 YSYEKL. Trimming took 2 bases from V and 0 from J, leaving 14 bases between them. CDR3 nucleotides: TGCGCCAGCAGCCAAACACCGGCGGAGGGCTCCTACGAGCAGTACTTC. Translation gives CASSQTPAEGSYEQYF.

This chain connects TRBV5-6 to TRBJ2-3, with D unresolved. Deletions cut 3 bases from V and 3 bases from J, with 14 bases between. The CDR3 is 15 residues long. Germline CDR1 is SGHDT and CDR2 is YYEEEE. DNA for the CDR3: TGTGCCAGCAGCTCACCGCTTCGTGGGACAGATACGCAGTATTTT. Amino acid sequence: CASSSPLRGTDTQYF.